These T cell receptor beta chains were read from a single sample in a study of post-analysis software for immune sequencing data. Each CDR3 protein is one row after TCRdb ran MiXCR on the PCR reads. Among about 540,000 distinct CDR3 sequences listed, roughly 34% were seen once. What was sequenced was blood. The source of these receptors is a girl between 2 and 17 years old with multiple sclerosis. Both conserved end residues are part of each CDR3. D genes are given only for firm matches. A row's size may be missing; if present it is once, few, many or a size class.

v_call,cdr3_length,d_call,clone_size,j_call,cdr3_aa,cdr3_nt
TRBV4-2,16,-,-,TRBJ1-1,CASSRIGQLPNTEAFF,TGTGCCAGCAGCCGCATTGGACAGTTGCCGAACACTGAAGCTTTCTTT
TRBV10-1,14,TRBD2,many,TRBJ2-3,CASSPGTITDTQYF,TGCGCCAGCAGCCCCGGGACTATTACAGATACGCAGTATTTT
TRBV15,14,-,few,TRBJ2-1,CATSRSLASDEQFF,TGTGCCACCAGCAGATCATTAGCATCCGATGAGCAGTTCTTC
TRBV12-3/TRBV12-4,18,-,-,TRBJ1-2,CASSPLSSTTDKGYGYTF,TGTGCCAGCAGCCCTTTGAGCAGCACGACAGATAAAGGCTATGGCTACACCTTC
TRBV11-2,12,TRBD2,-,TRBJ2-1,CASSSLAVEQFF,TGTGCCAGCAGCTCACTAGCGGTTGAGCAGTTCTTC
TRBV5-1,14,TRBD1,few,TRBJ1-2,CASSLGDRVFGYTF,TGCGCCAGCAGCTTAGGGGACAGGGTCTTTGGCTACACCTTC
TRBV2,13,-,-,TRBJ1-4,CASRGVPNEKLFF,TGTGCCAGCAGAGGCGTCCCGAATGAAAAACTGTTTTTT
TRBV20-1,15,-,-,TRBJ1-1,CSASPVAGRNTEAFF,TGCAGTGCTTCACCCGTGGCAGGTCGGAACACTGAAGCTTTCTTT
TRBV5-1,17,TRBD1,-,TRBJ2-3,CASSLGGQGLSTDTQYF,TGCGCCAGCAGCTTGGGAGGACAGGGGCTATCAACAGATACGCAGTATTTT
TRBV4-1,14,-,-,TRBJ1-1,CASSPGTFSPEAFF,TGCGCCAGCAGCCCAGGGACATTTTCGCCTGAAGCTTTCTTT
TRBV6-6,16,TRBD2,-,TRBJ2-3,CASSLAPGGSQNTQYF,TGTGCCAGCTCTCTTGCTCCGGGGGGATCCCAGAATACGCAGTATTTT
TRBV12-3/TRBV12-4,15,TRBD1,-,TRBJ1-5,CASSFSGTGIEPQHF,TGTGCCAGCAGTTTTTCTGGGACAGGGATCGAGCCCCAGCATTTT
TRBV24-1,13,TRBD1,-,TRBJ2-5,CATSWDRRGEQYF,TGTGCCACCAGCTGGGACAGGCGGGGTGAGCAGTACTTC
TRBV6-5,16,-,-,TRBJ2-7,CASSYSPVYTYNEQYF,TGTGCCAGCAGTTACTCTCCCGTTTACACCTACAATGAGCAGTACTTC
TRBV27,15,-,few,TRBJ1-5,CASSLGGPSNQPQHF,TGTGCCAGCAGTTTGGGGGGGCCGAGCAATCAGCCCCAGCATTTT
TRBV10-3,14,-,-,TRBJ2-5,CAISESGFQETQYF,TGTGCCATCAGTGAGTCCGGGTTTCAAGAGACCCAGTACTTC
TRBV11-2,14,TRBD1,-,TRBJ1-1,CASRKPGTGTEAFF,TGTGCCAGCAGGAAACCCGGGACAGGGACTGAAGCTTTCTTT
TRBV3-1,13,-,many,TRBJ2-7,CASSRGQSYEQYF,TGTGCCAGCAGTCGAGGACAATCCTACGAGCAGTACTTC
TRBV12-3/TRBV12-4,16,-,-,TRBJ2-4,CASSLIVGIAKNIQYF,TGTGCCAGCAGTTTGATAGTGGGGATAGCCAAAAACATTCAGTACTTC
TRBV25-1,16,TRBD1,-,TRBJ1-1,CASSTTGGDVATEAFF,TGTGCCAGCAGTACCACAGGGGGCGATGTGGCCACTGAAGCTTTCTTT
TRBV25-1,14,-,-,TRBJ1-1,CASSDPPGGTEAFF,TGTGCCAGCAGCGACCCTCCCGGAGGGACTGAAGCTTTTTTT
TRBV5-1,15,TRBD1,-,TRBJ1-6,CASSLDRGNNSPLHF,TGCGCCAGCAGCCTGGACAGGGGGAATAATTCACCCCTCCACTTT
TRBV12-3/TRBV12-4,15,TRBD1,few,TRBJ2-7,CASSLSGQISYEQYF,TGTGCCAGCAGTTTATCGGGACAGATCTCCTACGAGCAGTACTTC
TRBV10-3,16,TRBD2,-,TRBJ2-2,CATREGRPANTGELFF,TGTGCCACCAGGGAGGGACGCCCGGCGAATACCGGGGAGCTGTTTTTT
TRBV7-7,15,-,-,TRBJ1-5,CASSITGKVYQPQHF,TGTGCTAGCAGCATTACAGGGAAGGTTTACCAGCCCCAGCATTTT
TRBV12-3/TRBV12-4,14,-,-,TRBJ1-1,CASSLAAGNTEAFF,TGTGCCAGCAGTTTAGCGGCAGGGAACACTGAAGCTTTCTTT
TRBV11-2,16,TRBD1,few,TRBJ2-1,CASSPGTGESYNEQFF,TGTGCCAGCAGCCCGGGGACAGGGGAGTCCTACAATGAGCAGTTCTTC
TRBV6-1,14,-,few,TRBJ2-7,CASSEGPDSNEQYF,TGTGCCAGCAGTGAAGGCCCGGACAGCAACGAGCAGTACTTC
TRBV6-6,15,TRBD1,few,TRBJ2-1,CASSYQDRVNNEQFF,TGTGCCAGCAGTTACCAGGACAGGGTAAACAATGAGCAGTTCTTC
TRBV10-3,14,-,-,TRBJ2-5,CAISEISGRETQYF,TGTGCCATCAGTGAAATTTCGGGGCGGGAGACCCAGTACTTC
TRBV4-1,18,TRBD2,few,TRBJ2-1,CASRPGLAGTSSYNEQFF,TGCGCCAGCAGACCCGGACTAGCGGGGACGAGCTCCTACAATGAGCAGTTCTTC
TRBV19,13,-,few,TRBJ2-5,CASSMEPHRTQYF,TGTGCCAGTAGTATGGAGCCTCATAGGACCCAGTACTTC
TRBV7-3,14,-,few,TRBJ2-5,CASSLSPLGETQYF,TGTGCCAGCAGCTTAAGTCCCCTCGGCGAGACCCAGTACTTC
TRBV6-5,18,-,-,TRBJ1-6,CASSYPRDRPFYNSPLHF,TGTGCCAGCAGTTACCCAAGAGACAGGCCCTTCTATAATTCACCCCTCCACTTT
TRBV7-2,14,TRBD1,few,TRBJ1-1,CASSPGTGRPEAFF,TGTGCCAGCAGCCCCGGGACAGGGAGACCTGAAGCTTTCTTT
TRBV7-3,16,TRBD1,-,TRBJ2-2,CASSPTGTGNTGELFF,TGTGCCAGCAGCCCGACCGGGACAGGAAACACCGGGGAGCTGTTTTTT
TRBV7-9,15,-,few,TRBJ1-2,CASSSRGEAHYGYTF,TGTGCCAGCAGCTCCCGAGGGGAGGCCCACTATGGCTACACCTTC
TRBV5-1,15,-,-,TRBJ1-2,CASSLSGRSNSGYTF,TGCGCCAGCAGCCTCTCAGGACGTTCTAACTCTGGCTACACCTTC
TRBV6-5,16,TRBD1,-,TRBJ2-6,CASSSQGIVGANVLTF,TGTGCCAGCAGTTCACAGGGGATTGTTGGGGCCAACGTCCTGACTTTC
TRBV11-2,17,-,few,TRBJ2-7,CASSATTGTASSYEQYF,TGTGCCAGCAGCGCAACCACCGGGACTGCCAGCTCCTACGAGCAGTACTTC
TRBV29-1,12,-,few,TRBJ1-2,CSLRDRNYGYTF,TGCAGCCTACGAGACAGAAACTATGGCTACACCTTC
TRBV12-3/TRBV12-4,14,TRBD1,few,TRBJ1-4,CASRLTGTNEKLFF,TGTGCCAGCAGGTTGACAGGGACTAATGAAAAACTGTTTTTT
TRBV6-1,13,-,-,TRBJ2-7,CASSEVGQFEQYF,TGTGCCAGCAGTGAAGTGGGCCAGTTCGAGCAGTACTTC
TRBV24-1,16,-,-,TRBJ2-1,CATSDLNSGVGDEQFF,TGTGCCACCAGTGATTTGAACTCGGGGGTGGGAGATGAGCAGTTCTTC
TRBV2,15,TRBD1,-,TRBJ2-5,CASTEGGMYQETQYF,TGTGCCAGCACGGAAGGGGGCATGTACCAAGAGACCCAGTACTTC
TRBV20-1,15,TRBD2,-,TRBJ2-5,CSAERLAEDQETQYF,TGCAGTGCTGAGAGACTAGCGGAAGACCAAGAGACCCAGTACTTC
TRBV20-1,13,-,-,TRBJ2-4,CSAEEGPKNIQYF,TGCAGTGCGGAAGAAGGGCCCAAAAACATTCAGTACTTC
TRBV12-3/TRBV12-4,13,-,once,TRBJ2-2,CASSPYFAGELFF,TGTGCCAGCAGTCCCTATTTCGCCGGGGAGCTGTTTTTT
TRBV9,15,-,-,TRBJ1-2,CASSVGGWENYGYTF,TGTGCCAGCAGCGTAGGAGGGTGGGAGAACTATGGCTACACCTTC
TRBV7-9,13,-,few,TRBJ1-2,CASSTDSNYGYTF,TGTGCCAGCAGCACGGACAGTAACTATGGCTACACCTTC
TRBV20-1,12,TRBD1,many,TRBJ2-5,CSAHDREETQYF,TGCAGTGCCCACGACAGGGAGGAGACCCAGTACTTC
TRBV2,13,-,-,TRBJ1-5,CASKGESNQPQHF,TGTGCCAGCAAGGGGGAGAGCAATCAGCCTCAGCATTTT
TRBV29-1,13,-,many,TRBJ2-7,CSVETHGSYEQYF,TGCAGCGTTGAAACCCATGGGTCCTACGAGCAGTACTTC
TRBV13,13,TRBD2,-,TRBJ2-5,CASSFSGGEEQYF,TGTGCCAGCAGCTTCTCCGGGGGGGAGGAGCAGTACTTC
TRBV5-1,16,-,-,TRBJ2-7,CASSSGTGVLDYEQYF,TGCGCCAGCAGCTCCGGGACTGGCGTCTTGGACTACGAGCAGTACTTC